This T cell receptor beta chain stems from a study of beta chain features in type 1 diabetes. Whole-study results and caveats: Patients' naive, central memory and Treg TCRB repertoires seemed closer to one another than those of healthy donors. Over-representation of high TCR-expressing cells was a possible consequence of cDNA sequencing.

This clone showed up just a few times. The antigen is unknown. Expressed TCRB transcripts were sequenced, since all the RNA that had been isolated was reverse transcribed. Sequencing used immunoSEQ multiplex PCR; TCRdb keeps in-frame clones, though not all of them. The sample contains approximately 340,000 clones, about 15% of which appear only once. There was one heparinised blood draw per donor, averaging approximately 120 mL. The authors sorted CD4+ naive, central memory, regulatory and stem cell-like memory cells via CD45RO/CCR7/CD25/CD127/CD95/CD27. The ends were cut back, 0 bases at V and 6 bases at J, with 15 bases in the middle. The CDR3 totals 15 residues. Germline V gene lookup returns CDR1 LGHNA and CDR2 YSLEER.

The chain is built from TRBV4-3 and TRBJ2-7; D ambiguous. The sequence was collected from a woman between 18 and 29 years old in good health. Sequences were obtained from naive CD4+ T cells from blood. The CDR3 region is CASSQDRPGNSEQYF. The CDR3 DNA reads as TGCGCCAGCAGCCAAGATCGCCCGGGTAATAGCGAGCAGTACTTC.